The 17 T cell receptor beta chains in this list originate from one sample, sequenced in a study of STAT3 mutations in large granular lymphocyte leukemia. The antigens these receptors bind are not known. Findings and caveats of the study: Every T-LGLL patient had at least one immunodominant TCRbeta clonotype.

Measured with immunoSEQ multiplex PCR; TCRdb has only the in-frame clones, and not every one. The table includes 5,500 to 7,500 clones, around a third detected once. Sequencing used peripheral blood mononuclear cells. The receptors here all came from a woman between 35 and 50 years old with T-cell large granular lymphocyte leukemia. Some clones in this sample may be carry-over from other donors' samples.

The V and J genes are TRBV27 and TRBJ2-1, with 9 nucleotides matching TRBD2. The germline V gene has CDR1 MNHEY and CDR2 SMNVEV (reference sequence). The CDR3 extends over 15 amino acids. J gave up 4 bases and V 5 bases, and 6 bases lay outside the gene matches. In nucleotides, the CDR3 is TGTGCCAGCAGTGACCCGACTAGCGGTTACAATGAGCAGTTCTTC. This translates into CASSDPTSGYNEQFF.

There are a few counts of this clone. This sequence joins TRBV5-1 and TRBJ2-7; maybe TRBD2 (6 bases). V shed 7 bases and J shed 2 bases, with 7 bases lying between them. The CDR3 covers 11 residues. Germline V gene sequence: CDR1 SGHRS, CDR2 YFSETQ. This CDR3 reads CASRLAYEQYF. The CDR3 DNA sequence: TGCGCCAGCCGACTAGCCTACGAGCAGTACTTC.

This clone was counted between two and nine times. This chain connects TRBV2 to TRBJ1-4; no firm D call. Germline CDR1 SNHLY, CDR2 FYNNEI. The CDR3 contains 11 residues. Trimming removed 4 bases from V and 6 bases from J, with 3 bases in between. CDR3 in amino acids: CASSGDEKLFF. For the CDR3, the DNA is TGTGCCAGCAGTGGAGATGAAAAACTGTTTTTT.

This clone was seen a few times. The rearrangement uses TRBV15 and TRBJ2-7, with D possibly being TRBD2 (6 bases). This CDR3 has 12 residues. The germline V and J ends were trimmed by 8 bases and 2 bases, with 10 bases remaining between them. Germline CDR1 LNHNV, CDR2 YYDKDF (reference sequence). CDR3 nucleotides: TGTGCCACCGGGACTGGAACCTACGAGCAGTACTTC. Residues: CATGTGTYEQYF.

This sequence joins TRBV4-1 and TRBJ1-2, with 11 nucleotides matching TRBD1. The J segment lost 7 bases and the V segment lost 3 bases, leaving 1 base of the junction unmatched. The germline gives CDR1 MGHRA, CDR2 YSYEKL. The CDR3 is 13 residues long. The CDR3, as DNA: TGCGCCAGCAGCCACGGGACAGGGGGTGGCTACACCTTC. It codes for CASSHGTGGGYTF.

In DNA form, the CDR3 reads TGCGCCAGCAGCCGGGGACAGGATGAAAAACTGTTTTTT. Translated: CASSRGQDEKLFF. The chain recombines TRBV5-1 with TRBJ1-4; 8 nucleotides align to TRBD1. The CDR3 is 13 amino acids. After removal of 4 bases from V and 6 bases from J, the junction contained 2 bases not matched to a gene. Per the germline V gene, CDR1 is SGHRS and CDR2 is YFSETQ. Together with reference TRBV5-1 and TRBJ1-4, the CDR3 gives the full variable domain: KAGVTQTPRYLIKTRGQQVTLSCSPISGHRSVSWYQQTPGQGLQFLFEYFSETQRNKGNFPGRFSGRQFSNSRSEMNVSTLELGDSALYLCASSRGQDEKLFFGSGTQLSVL.

In its sample, this clone was seen a few times. The V gene is TRBV6-1, the J gene TRBJ1-2; D gene uncertain. The ends were cut back, 7 bases at V and 4 bases at J, with 16 bases in the middle. Germline loops: CDR1 MNHNS, CDR2 SASEGT. This CDR3 is 14 amino acids long. The CDR3 DNA is TGTGCCAGCACCGTCCGCGCGGTGGTCTATGGCTACACCTTC. Residues: CASTVRAVVYGYTF.

The J gene is TRBJ2-7, the V gene TRBV6-5; 8 nucleotides match TRBD2. Germline V lookup: CDR1 MNHEY, CDR2 SVGAGI. V was pared by 11 bases and J by 0 bases, with 12 bases of the junction left unmatched. This CDR3 region has 15 residues. The CDR3 spells CAAMRTGGSSYEQYF. CDR3 bases: TGTGCCGCCATGAGGACGGGGGGGAGCTCCTACGAGCAGTACTTC.

This clone was counted between two and nine times. The chain employs TRBV5-5 and TRBJ1-1; no clear D gene. CDR1 is SGHKS, CDR2 YYEKEE, per germline (reference sequence). The CDR3 consists of 12 residues. V lost 5 bases, J lost 4 bases, and 9 bases lay in between. The CDR3 is CASRPYGTEAFF. The CDR3 DNA is TGTGCCAGCAGGCCCTATGGCACTGAAGCTTTCTTT.

This clone has just a few counts. CDR3 sequence reads: CASSVSYQETQYF. The CDR3 nucleotides are TGTGCCAGCAGCGTCTCCTACCAAGAGACCCAGTACTTC. This chain links TRBV9 with TRBJ2-5; D is unclear. The germline V gene encodes CDR1 SGDLS and CDR2 YYNGEE. The CDR3 length is 13 residues. The V gene lost 2 bases and the J gene lost 0 bases, with 5 bases spanning the gap.

This chain joins TRBV5-4 and TRBJ1-2, with a possible D match to TRBD1 (6 bases). The CDR3 totals 15 residues. The ends were cut back, 0 bases at V and 4 bases at J, with 13 bases in the middle. Germline V gives CDR1 SGHNT, CDR2 YYREEE (reference sequence). This CDR3 reads CASSLGGGPSYGYTF. CDR3 DNA: TGTGCCAGCAGCTTGGGAGGGGGACCCTCCTATGGCTACACCTTC.

This clone was detected only a few times. The V gene is TRBV9, the J gene TRBJ2-5; TRBD2 matches 8 bases. The CDR3 is 15 residues long. Germline CDR1 is SGDLS and CDR2 is YYNGEE. After removal of 3 bases from V and 3 bases from J, the junction contained 7 bases not matched to a gene. CDR3 sequence (DNA): TGTGCCAGCAGCGCGGAGGGACTAGTGAAAGAGACCCAGTACTTC. It yields the protein CASSAEGLVKETQYF.

This chain joins TRBV5-1 and TRBJ1-1; TRBD1 is a possible D gene (6 bases). Germline V gene data show CDR1 as SGHRS and CDR2 as YFSETQ. Between the trimmed V and J ends, which lost 0 bases and 3 bases, there was a span of 15 bases. The CDR3 loop spans 16 amino acids. This chain's CDR3 is CASSLAWEYRDTEAFF. The CDR3 coding sequence is TGCGCCAGCAGCTTGGCCTGGGAGTACAGGGACACTGAAGCTTTCTTT.

This clone has a handful of counts. The V call is TRBV11-3, the J call TRBJ2-7, with 7 nucleotides matching TRBD2. From germline, CDR1 is SGHNT and CDR2 YENEEA. J lost 5 bases, V lost 1 base, and 2 bases had no gene match. CDR3 length: 13 residues. CDR3 in amino acids: CASSLAGTNEQYF. The CDR3 region has the DNA TGTGCCAGCAGCTTAGCCGGGACTAACGAGCAGTACTTC.

V gene TRBV18 combines with J gene TRBJ2-7, with 7 bases matching TRBD1. The CDR3 runs 13 residues. The J segment lost 2 bases and the V segment lost 4 bases, leaving 2 bases of the junction unmatched. Germline CDR1 and CDR2: KGHSH and LQKENI. Written as DNA, the CDR3 is TGTGCCAGCTCACTGACAGGGACCTACGAGCAGTACTTC. It is translated as CASSLTGTYEQYF.

The chain employs TRBV19 and TRBJ2-1, with D maybe TRBD1 (6 bases). Trimming took off 5 bases at V and 0 bases at J, with 17 bases between the two ends. In germline, CDR1 is LNHDA, CDR2 SQIVND (reference sequence). The CDR3 extends over 17 amino acids. CDR3 region: CASSDPQGFGSYNEQFF. The CDR3 DNA follows: TGTGCCAGTAGTGACCCTCAGGGGTTTGGCTCCTACAATGAGCAGTTCTTC.

The gene calls are TRBV5-4 and TRBJ2-7; D not certain. The CDR3 runs to 14 residues. The V and J ends lost 0 bases and 2 bases respectively, with 9 bases between them. Germline V gene data show CDR1 as SGHNT and CDR2 as YYREEE (reference sequence). The CDR3 reads CASSLDPPTYEQYF. The CDR3 region has the DNA TGTGCCAGCAGCTTGGATCCGCCTACCTACGAGCAGTACTTC.